These 32 T cell receptor beta chains came from one sample sequenced in a study of cytomegalovirus exposure and HLA in healthy donors. Profiling relied on immunoSEQ multiplex PCR, and the TCRdb table lists in-frame clones only, not all of them. The sample holds about 160,000 clones, almost 85% seen once. The sample taken for sequencing was PBMCs. Receptors were obtained from a man in his thirties or forties in good health and CMV-seropositive.

The rearrangement uses TRBV27 and TRBJ2-1; a weak D match, TRBD2 (6 bases). The CDR3 loop spans 19 amino acids. Trimming shortened V by 1 base and J by 4 bases, and 23 bases separated the two germline ends. In germline, CDR1 is MNHEY, CDR2 SMNVEV (reference sequence). CDR3: CASSLLAGGMVLPYNEQFF. In DNA, the CDR3 is TGTGCCAGCAGTTTATTGGCAGGCGGGATGGTCCTACCTTACAATGAGCAGTTCTTC.

The V call is TRBV6-1, the J call TRBJ2-7, with 8 bases aligning to TRBD1. CDR3 length: 13 amino acids. V was pared by 10 bases and J by 0 bases, with 5 bases of the junction left unmatched. CDR1 MNHNS and CDR2 SASEGT come from the germline V gene. The CDR3 reads CATQDRASYEQYF. CDR3 DNA: TGTGCCACCCAGGACAGGGCCTCCTACGAGCAGTACTTC.

The chain recombines TRBV7-3 with TRBJ1-1; 9 bases agree with TRBD1. The CDR3 has 16 residues. Germline CDR1 and CDR2: SGHTA and FQGTGA. J was trimmed by 6 bases and V by 5 bases; bases with no gene match: 13. The CDR3 is CASSPQGLGQGSEAFF. The CDR3 DNA reads TGTGCCAGCAGCCCGCAAGGACTGGGACAGGGTTCTGAAGCTTTCTTT.

This chain links TRBV7-6 with TRBJ2-3; 7 bases align to TRBD2. Trimming at V came to 6 bases and at J to 1 base, leaving 7 bases not matched to a gene. The germline gives CDR1 SGHVS, CDR2 FNYEAQ. This CDR3 is built from 15 residues. The DNA of the CDR3 is TGTGCCAGCAGTCACGCGGGGGAGGGCACAGATACGCAGTATTTT. It translates to CASSHAGEGTDTQYF.

This chain joins TRBV4-1 and TRBJ2-7; 9 bases are shared with TRBD1. The trim removed 4 bases at V and 4 bases at J, leaving 5 bases unmatched. The CDR3 is made up of 14 amino acids. The V gene's germline CDR1 is MGHRA and CDR2 YSYEKL. CDR3 region: CASSLAGQGYEQYF. The CDR3, as DNA: TGCGCCAGCAGCCTCGCGGGACAGGGATACGAGCAGTACTTC.

The J gene is TRBJ1-2, the V gene TRBV30, with 8 bases identical to TRBD1. The CDR3 spans 14 residues. Per the germline V gene, CDR1 is GTSNPN and CDR2 is SVGIG (reference sequence). The J segment lost 7 bases and the V segment lost 2 bases, leaving 9 bases of the junction unmatched. CDR3 amino acids: CAWSRDRNSFGYTF. The DNA of the CDR3 is TGTGCCTGGAGTCGGGACAGGAACTCTTTTGGCTACACCTTC.

This sequence joins TRBV7-9 and TRBJ1-1; 8 nucleotides line up with TRBD1. The V gene end was trimmed by 2 bases and the J gene end by 4 bases; junction bases not matched to a gene: 3. The CDR3 contains 14 residues. Germline V gene lookup returns CDR1 SEHNR and CDR2 FQNEAQ (reference sequence). The CDR3 loop is CASSLPGGGTEAFF. CDR3 in DNA: TGTGCCAGCAGCTTACCAGGGGGCGGCACTGAAGCTTTCTTT.

The CDR3 bases are TGTGCCAGCAGTTTGACCCATACTAGCGGGAGGGCCGGGGAGCTGTTTTTT. Translating gives CASSLTHTSGRAGELFF. The rearrangement links TRBV27 to TRBJ2-2; TRBD2 agrees at 13 bases. The CDR3 covers 17 residues. Germline assignment: CDR1 MNHEY and CDR2 SMNVEV (reference sequence). Losses at the gene ends were 3 bases for V and 6 bases for J; bases not matched to a gene: 7.

The DNA for the CDR3 is TGCGCCAGCAGCTTGGGCAGACTAGCGGGGGACCACGATACGCAGTATTTT. Amino acids: CASSLGRLAGDHDTQYF. This chain connects TRBV5-1 to TRBJ2-3; 12 bases map to TRBD2. This CDR3 region has 17 residues. The V and J ends lost 0 bases and 6 bases, in that order; junction bases with no gene match: 8. CDR1 and CDR2 from the germline V gene are SGHRS and YFSETQ.

The gene calls are TRBV28 and TRBJ1-6, with D hard to call. Trimming removed 5 bases from V and 4 bases from J, with 9 bases in between. In germline, CDR1 is MDHEN, CDR2 SYDVKM. There are 14 residues in the CDR3. The CDR3 bases are TGTGCCAGCAGTACAAACAGATATAATTCACCCCTCCACTTT. Its protein product is CASSTNRYNSPLHF.

The genes are TRBV5-1 and TRBJ2-5; D may be TRBD1 (6 bases). From germline, CDR1 is SGHRS and CDR2 YFSETQ. The ends were cut back, 1 base at V and 4 bases at J, with 14 bases in the middle. This CDR3 has 15 amino acids. The CDR3 DNA reads TGCGCCAGCAGCTTGTACTGGGGGCGCCGAGAGACCCAGTACTTC. Amino acids: CASSLYWGRRETQYF.

This chain links TRBV27 with TRBJ1-1, with 9 bases lining up with TRBD1. Looked up from germline, CDR1 is MNHEY and CDR2 is SMNVEV (reference sequence). V trimming: 5 bases; J trimming: 1 base; junction bases outside the gene matches: 5. The CDR3 extends over 15 amino acids. The CDR3 DNA follows: TGTGCCAGCAGTCACGCGGGACAGGGGAACACTGAAGCTTTCTTT. Protein: CASSHAGQGNTEAFF.

This chain links TRBV28 with TRBJ2-5, with TRBD2 as a possible D gene (5 bases). This CDR3 is 15 amino acids long. Germline lookup yields CDR1 MDHEN and CDR2 SYDVKM. The V end lost 4 bases, the J end lost 4 bases, and 16 bases lay between the germline ends. CDR3 amino acids: CASSSDFGRGETQYF. The DNA for the CDR3 is TGTGCCAGCAGTTCGGACTTCGGAAGAGGAGAGACCCAGTACTTC.

The chain joins TRBV7-9 to TRBJ2-2; D is ambiguous. Germline loops: CDR1 SEHNR, CDR2 FQNEAQ (reference sequence). This CDR3 has 12 amino acids. V was clipped by 5 bases and J by 3 bases, with 4 bases between them. The DNA for the CDR3 is TGTGCCAGCAGCCGGGACACCGGGGAGCTGTTTTTT. Amino acid sequence: CASSRDTGELFF.

The rearrangement joins TRBV28 to TRBJ2-7, with 11 bases fitting TRBD1. Unmatched junction bases numbered 10, after V lost 2 bases and J lost 7 bases. This CDR3 region has 16 residues. Germline V gene lookup returns CDR1 MDHEN and CDR2 SYDVKM. CDR3 nucleotides: TGTGCCAGCAGTTTACGGGGGACAGGGGGACTAGGGGAGCAGTACTTC. Amino acids: CASSLRGTGGLGEQYF.

The chain uses TRBV5-1 and TRBJ2-4; 8 nucleotides align to TRBD1. V lost 4 bases and J lost 0; bases outside the gene matches: 15. The CDR3 loop spans 19 amino acids. Germline loops: CDR1 SGHRS, CDR2 YFSETQ. As DNA, the CDR3 is TGCGCCAGCAGCCCTCAGGACAGGGTGGATTTCGTAGCCAAAAACATTCAGTACTTC. Encoded protein: CASSPQDRVDFVAKNIQYF.

This chain joins TRBV4-3 and TRBJ1-3; D is undetermined. Germline CDR1 reads LGHNA; CDR2 reads YSLEER. V lost 0 bases and J lost 2, with 11 bases in between. The CDR3 runs 16 residues. The CDR3 region is CASSQDRRVAGNTIYF. The CDR3, as DNA: TGCGCCAGCAGCCAAGATCGGAGGGTAGCTGGAAACACCATATATTTT.

The gene calls are TRBV27 and TRBJ2-7, with 12 positions matching TRBD2. V shed 0 bases, J shed 2 bases, and the junction held 8 bases outside the gene matches. The CDR3 runs 18 residues. From germline, CDR1 is MNHEY and CDR2 SMNVEV (reference sequence). For the CDR3, the DNA is TGTGCCAGCAGTTTATCTTGGGGTGGACTAGCGGGAACCTACGAGCAGTACTTC. Translation: CASSLSWGGLAGTYEQYF.

The chain has TRBV19 and TRBJ1-6, with TRBD1 matching over 7 bases. Germline loops: CDR1 LNHDA, CDR2 SQIVND (reference sequence). This CDR3 contains 16 residues. J gave up 5 bases and V 7 bases, and 11 bases lay outside the gene matches. The CDR3 sequence: CASNEGTARNNSPLHF. The CDR3 DNA reads as TGTGCCAGTAATGAGGGGACAGCAAGAAATAATTCACCCCTCCACTTT.

This chain uses TRBV9 with TRBJ2-1; 8 bases fit TRBD2. The ends lost 2 bases at V and 8 bases at J; junction bases unmatched: 6. The CDR3 runs 14 residues. The V gene's germline CDR1 is SGDLS and CDR2 YYNGEE. The chain's CDR3 is CASSVQRGRDEQFF. The CDR3 DNA reads as TGTGCCAGCAGCGTCCAGCGGGGGCGGGATGAGCAGTTCTTC.

The J gene is TRBJ2-7, the V gene TRBV27, with 9 bases that match TRBD1. The CDR3 is 14 residues long. Germline V gene lookup returns CDR1 MNHEY and CDR2 SMNVEV (reference sequence). V lost 7 bases, J lost 0 bases, and 4 bases stayed unmatched. The CDR3 loop reads CASNDRGSSYEQYF. The CDR3 DNA follows: TGTGCCAGCAATGACAGGGGGTCCTCCTACGAGCAGTACTTC.

The chain employs TRBV21-1 and TRBJ2-1; whether TRBD2, the table's D call, matches the DNA was not checked. TRBV21-1 is labeled a pseudogene. This CDR3 region has 16 residues. The CDR3 region is CASSTGTSGSGNEQFF. For the CDR3, the DNA is TGTGCCAGCAGCACCGGGACTAGCGGGAGTGGCAATGAGCAGTTCTTC.

The chain employs TRBV28 and TRBJ1-1; a possible D gene is TRBD1 (6 bases). This CDR3 contains 15 residues. Trimming took off 6 bases at V and 0 bases at J, with 14 bases between the two ends. The V gene's germline CDR1 is MDHEN and CDR2 SYDVKM. The CDR3 loop is CASSQEDRLNTEAFF. The CDR3 DNA sequence: TGTGCCAGCAGCCAAGAGGACAGATTGAACACTGAAGCTTTCTTT.

The chain has TRBV18 and TRBJ1-5, with 12 bases aligning to TRBD1. The CDR3 is made up of 14 amino acids. V gave up 2 bases and J gave up 9 bases; unmatched junction bases: 2. Germline V lookup: CDR1 KGHSH, CDR2 LQKENI. DNA for the CDR3: TGTGCCAGCTCACCAGGGACAGGGGGCCCGCCCCAGCATTTT. Translating it yields CASSPGTGGPPQHF.

CDR3 sequence (DNA): TGTGCCACCAGCAGAGAAACGGGAGGGGATCAGCCCCAGCATTTT. Its protein is CATSRETGGDQPQHF. The chain uses TRBV15 and TRBJ1-5; the D gene is possibly TRBD1 (5 bases). Trimming removed 0 bases at V and 5 bases at J, with 11 bases between. Germline CDR1 is LNHNV and CDR2 is YYDKDF (reference sequence). CDR3 length: 15 amino acids.

V usage is TRBV28 and J usage is TRBJ1-4; TRBD1 matches at 7 bases. The CDR3 is made up of 16 amino acids. V shed 7 bases, J shed 5 bases, and the junction held 13 bases outside the gene matches. Germline values: CDR1 MDHEN, CDR2 SYDVKM. CDR3 in DNA: TGTGCCAGCACCTCGGCAGCGGCAGGGGGGAATGAAAAACTGTTTTTT. Encoded protein: CASTSAAAGGNEKLFF.

In its sample, this clone was seen a few times. The chain couples TRBV6-4 to TRBJ1-2, with 10 bases lining up with TRBD1. The CDR3 spans 16 residues. Trimming took 0 bases from V and 3 from J; bases not matched to a gene: 4. Germline V gene lookup returns CDR1 MRHNA and CDR2 SNTAGT. The CDR3 DNA follows: TGTGCCAGCAGTGACTCTGGACAGGGGGGTGACTATGGCTACACCTTC. Residues: CASSDSGQGGDYGYTF.

This chain uses TRBV10-1 with TRBJ2-5, with 8 bases lining up with TRBD1. This CDR3 has 14 residues. Germline-derived CDR1 and CDR2 are WNHNN and SYGVQD (reference sequence). Trimming removed 8 bases from V and 4 bases from J; junction bases left unmatched: 9. Written as DNA, the CDR3 is TGCGCCAGCGTGAAGGACAGGGCCGGAGAGACCCAGTACTTC. It is translated as CASVKDRAGETQYF.

J is TRBJ1-5 and V is TRBV7-2; 7 bases agree with TRBD1. This CDR3 is built from 15 residues. With V trimmed by 3 bases and J by 5 bases, 7 bases remained unmatched. In germline, CDR1 is SGHTA, CDR2 FQGNSA. CDR3 region: CASSFLAGGYQPQHF. CDR3 nucleotide sequence: TGTGCCAGCAGCTTTCTGGCAGGGGGGTATCAGCCCCAGCATTTT. Using reference TRBV7-2 and TRBJ1-5 for the parts outside the CDR3, the full variable domain is GAGVSQSPSNKVTEKGKDVELRCDPISGHTALYWYRQSLGQGLEFLIYFQGNSAPDKSGLPSDRFSAERTGGSVSTLTIQRTQQEDSAVYLCASSFLAGGYQPQHFGDGTRLSIL.

The chain is built from TRBV19 and TRBJ2-1; 11 nucleotides align to TRBD2. This CDR3 has 17 residues. Germline CDR1 is LNHDA and CDR2 is SQIVND (reference sequence). V shed 5 bases, J shed 7 bases, and the junction held 13 bases outside the gene matches. CDR3 region: CASSPTSGGLEANEQFF. CDR3 coding DNA: TGTGCCAGTAGTCCCACTAGCGGGGGTCTGGAAGCGAATGAGCAGTTCTTC.

The J gene is TRBJ2-2, the V gene TRBV5-1, with 7 bases that match TRBD1. Germline V gives CDR1 SGHRS, CDR2 YFSETQ. The CDR3 totals 16 residues. The trim removed 0 bases at V and 0 bases at J, leaving 2 bases unmatched. Here the CDR3 DNA reads TGCGCCAGCAGCTTGGGGCAGGGGGCGAACACCGGGGAGCTGTTTTTT. This translates into CASSLGQGANTGELFF.

The CDR3 spells CAISLVSVPVDRGQVGELFF. CDR3 nucleotide sequence: TGTGCCATCAGCCTCGTCTCGGTTCCCGTCGACAGGGGGCAGGTCGGGGAGCTGTTTTTT. The genes are TRBV10-3 and TRBJ2-2; 10 bases agree with TRBD1. Germline CDR1 reads ENHRY; CDR2 reads SYGVKD. The CDR3 is 20 amino acids. The V and J ends lost 6 bases and 7 bases, in that order; junction bases with no gene match: 23.